The 28 T cell receptor beta chains below were found in one sample sequenced in a study of blood T cell repertoires in COVID-19. Produced via immunoSEQ multiplex PCR; TCRdb's table is partial and in-frame only. The data show 200,000 to 300,000 clones, around four fifths seen once. The specimen was peripheral blood. These TCRs come from a man aged 55 to 70 with acute or convalescent COVID-19.

The CDR3 spells CASSQGLASTYEQYF. The CDR3 DNA sequence: TGTGCCAGCAGCCAAGGACTAGCGAGCACCTACGAGCAGTACTTC. The chain joins TRBV7-2 to TRBJ2-7; 9 nucleotides match TRBD2. Germline V gene sequence: CDR1 SGHTA, CDR2 FQGNSA. CDR3 length equals 15 residues. With V trimmed by 5 bases and J by 2 bases, 7 bases remained unmatched.

This clone has only one observation. The CDR3 loop reads CASSKNRQGPTLNTEAFF. CDR3 DNA: TGTGCCAGCAGCAAAAACCGACAGGGTCCGACTCTGAACACTGAAGCTTTCTTT. The genes are TRBV5-8 and TRBJ1-1, with 7 bases aligning to TRBD1. J gave up 0 bases and V 4 bases, and 15 bases lay outside the gene matches. CDR1 and CDR2 (germline): SGHTS, YDEGEE. CDR3 length equals 18 residues.

The rearrangement links TRBV28 to TRBJ1-2, with TRBD1 matching over 8 bases. V was clipped by 4 bases and J by 2 bases; unmatched bases: 6. The CDR3 is 15 residues long. The germline V gene encodes CDR1 MDHEN and CDR2 SYDVKM. The CDR3: CASSSRGRGNYGYTF. CDR3 DNA sequence: TGTGCCAGCAGTTCCAGGGGGCGGGGGAACTATGGCTACACCTTC.

V is TRBV7-2 and J is TRBJ1-1; the D is unclear. V was pared by 3 bases and J by 1 base, with 6 bases between. CDR1 and CDR2 from the germline V gene are SGHTA and FQGNSA. CDR3 length equals 13 residues. CDR3 in DNA: TGTGCCAGCAGCTTGGTAGAGAACACTGAAGCTTTCTTT. Translation gives CASSLVENTEAFF.

This clone showed up just once. This chain connects TRBV4-3 to TRBJ1-2; TRBD1 is a possible D gene (6 bases). CDR1 is LGHNA and CDR2 is YSLEER in the germline V gene. Trimming shortened V by 2 bases and J by 3 bases, and 16 bases separated the two germline ends. The CDR3 runs to 16 residues. The CDR3 sequence is CASSQSLTGHYYGYTF. The CDR3 nucleotides are TGCGCCAGCAGCCAATCCCTGACAGGACATTACTATGGCTACACCTTC.

This chain links TRBV11-2 with TRBJ2-7; the match to TRBD2 covers 11 bases. V shed 1 base, J shed 4 bases, and the junction held 12 bases outside the gene matches. Germline V gives CDR1 SGHAT, CDR2 FQNNGV. The CDR3 totals 18 residues. CDR3 sequence reads: CASSLVSPQLAGVYEQYF. The CDR3, as DNA: TGTGCCAGCAGCTTAGTTTCCCCCCAACTAGCGGGAGTGTACGAGCAGTACTTC.

V is TRBV4-2 and J is TRBJ1-2; D remains unclear. V lost 0 bases and J lost 1, with 9 bases in between. Germline V lookup: CDR1 LGHNA, CDR2 YNFKEQ. The CDR3 length is 15 residues. The CDR3 coding sequence is TGTGCCAGCAGCCAAGATCTAGGCTTTAACTATGGCTACACCTTC. Translated: CASSQDLGFNYGYTF.

This clone appeared once. V gene TRBV9 combines with J gene TRBJ2-2; the D gene is possibly TRBD1 (5 bases). V shed 0 bases and J shed 6 bases, with 9 bases lying between them. CDR1 is SGDLS and CDR2 is YYNGEE in the germline V gene. The CDR3 has 14 residues. CDR3 DNA sequence: TGTGCCAGCAGCGTAGATACAGGATCCGGGGAGCTGTTTTTT. Protein: CASSVDTGSGELFF. The complete variable domain, with remaining parts taken from reference TRBV9 and TRBJ2-2, reads DSGVTQTPKHLITATGQRVTLRCSPRSGDLSVYWYQQSLDQGLQFLIQYYNGEERAKGNILERFSAQQFPDLHSELNLSSLELGDSALYFCASSVDTGSGELFFGEGSRLTVL.

V is TRBV10-1 and J is TRBJ1-2, with 9 bases lining up with TRBD1. This CDR3 contains 16 residues. The J segment lost 0 bases and the V segment lost 3 bases, leaving 5 bases of the junction unmatched. CDR1 and CDR2 from the germline V gene are WNHNN and SYGVQD (reference sequence). In DNA form, the CDR3 reads TGCGCCAGCAGTGACGCGGACAGGGGCCCTAACTATGGCTACACCTTC. Its protein product is CASSDADRGPNYGYTF.

This clone occurred once. V usage is TRBV7-3 and J usage is TRBJ1-1, with a weak D call TRBD1 (5 bases). This CDR3 region has 15 residues. From germline, CDR1 is SGHTA and CDR2 FQGTGA. V was shortened by 4 bases and J by 5 bases, with 17 bases between the two germline ends. Here the CDR3 DNA reads TGTGCCAGCAGCTCCTGGACGGTAAGGGGAACTGAAGCTTTCTTT. Its protein is CASSSWTVRGTEAFF.

CDR3 sequence (DNA): TGTGCCAGCTCAGAAGGACAGGGGGCCCATCAGCCCCAGCATTTT. Translation: CASSEGQGAHQPQHF. V and J are TRBV18 and TRBJ1-5, with 11 positions matching TRBD1. V shed 5 bases, J shed 5 bases, and the junction held 5 bases outside the gene matches. Germline V lookup: CDR1 KGHSH, CDR2 LQKENI. The CDR3 contains 15 residues. Full variable domain (outside the CDR3, taken from reference TRBV18 and TRBJ1-5): NAGVMQNPRHLVRRRGQEARLRCSPMKGHSHVYWYRQLPEEGLKFMVYLQKENIIDESGMPKERFSAEFPKEGPSILRIQQVVRGDSAAYFCASSEGQGAHQPQHFGDGTRLSIL.

CDR3 in DNA: TGTGCCAGCAGTCAAACAGGGGCCCAACGGAATGAGCAGTTCTTC. Its protein product is CASSQTGAQRNEQFF. The chain carries TRBV28 and TRBJ2-1; 7 bases are a match to TRBD1. Germline V gives CDR1 MDHEN, CDR2 SYDVKM. This CDR3 spans 15 amino acids. With V trimmed by 5 bases and J by 7 bases, 11 bases remained unmatched. The entire variable domain, with the rest obtained from reference TRBV28 and TRBJ2-1, is as follows: DVKVTQSSRYLVKRTGEKVFLECVQDMDHENMFWYRQDPGLGLRLIYFSYDVKMKEKGDIPEGYSVSREKKERFSLILESASTNQTSMYLCASSQTGAQRNEQFFGPGTRLTVL.

The chain carries TRBV18 and TRBJ1-2; TRBD1 matches 11 bases. J gave up 2 bases and V 8 bases, and 4 bases lay outside the gene matches. This CDR3 has 14 residues. Germline CDR1 reads KGHSH; CDR2 reads LQKENI. CDR3 residues: CASTRDRGNYGYTF. The CDR3, as DNA: TGTGCCAGCACACGGGACAGGGGGAACTATGGCTACACCTTC.

This rearrangement joins TRBV30 to TRBJ2-4; D not resolved. V shed 0 bases and J shed 0 bases, with 12 bases lying between them. The length of the CDR3 is 16 residues. In germline, CDR1 is GTSNPN, CDR2 SVGIG (reference sequence). The CDR3 DNA reads as TGTGCCTGGAGTGTAGGAGCGAAAGGAGCCAAAAACATTCAGTACTTC. Residues: CAWSVGAKGAKNIQYF.

V usage is TRBV18 and J usage is TRBJ1-2, with 7 bases matching TRBD1. With V trimmed by 3 bases and J by 0 bases, 10 bases remained unmatched. Germline V gives CDR1 KGHSH, CDR2 LQKENI. The CDR3 has 17 residues. CDR3: CASSPPRPGQPNYGYTF. The CDR3, as DNA: TGTGCCAGCTCACCCCCGCGTCCGGGACAGCCTAACTATGGCTACACCTTC.

V is TRBV27 and J is TRBJ1-1, with D possibly TRBD1 on 5 matching bases. The length of the CDR3 is 14 residues. The V gene's germline CDR1 is MNHEY and CDR2 SMNVEV (reference sequence). Trimming removed 4 bases from V and 4 bases from J, with 13 bases in between. The CDR3 spells CASSSYQGITEAFF. CDR3 DNA: TGTGCCAGCAGTTCGTATCAGGGAATCACTGAAGCTTTCTTT.

As concerns this clone: Other DNA sequences in this sample translate to the same CDR3. The V call is TRBV11-2, the J call TRBJ2-3, with TRBD2 as a possible D gene (6 bases). Germline V gene lookup returns CDR1 SGHAT and CDR2 FQNNGV. The CDR3 has 13 residues. The ends were cut back, 1 base at V and 4 bases at J, with 6 bases in the middle. The CDR3 region has the DNA TGTGCCAGCAGCTTAGGGGGGGCAGATACGCAGTATTTT. Translation: CASSLGGADTQYF. The full variable domain, its missing parts supplied by reference TRBV11-2 and TRBJ2-3, is EAGVAQSPRYKIIEKRQSVAFWCNPISGHATLYWYQQILGQGPKLLIQFQNNGVVDDSQLPKDRFSAERLKGVDSTLKIQPAKLEDSAVYLCASSLGGADTQYFGPGTRLTVL.

A word on this clone: The sample holds other DNA sequences that translate to the same CDR3. The chain carries TRBV28 and TRBJ1-3, with D uncertain. The CDR3 contains 14 residues. V lost 2 bases, J lost 0 bases, and 5 bases lay in between. Germline CDR1 and CDR2: MDHEN and SYDVKM. DNA for the CDR3: TGTGCCAGCAGTTTACCCCACTCTGGAAACACCATATATTTT. Translating it yields CASSLPHSGNTIYF.

This clone was counted between two and nine times. J is TRBJ2-1 and V is TRBV9, with 8 nucleotides matching TRBD2. CDR1 is SGDLS, CDR2 YYNGEE, per germline. This CDR3 is built from 15 residues. J gave up 4 bases and V 3 bases, and 6 bases lay outside the gene matches. In DNA, the CDR3 is TGTGCCAGCAGCGCAGCGGGAGTTGGTTACAATGAGCAGTTCTTC. Protein sequence: CASSAAGVGYNEQFF.

This clone has just one count. The gene calls are TRBV3-1 (or the pseudogene TRBV3-2) and TRBJ2-3, with D unresolved. The CDR3 runs to 13 residues. Trimming cost V 0 bases and J 2 bases, with 3 bases left between them. Germline V CDR1 and CDR2: LGHDT, YNNKEL (reference sequence). In nucleotides, the CDR3 is TGTGCCAGCAGCCAAGACCACACAGATACGCAGTATTTT. It encodes CASSQDHTDTQYF.

The chain is built from TRBV29-1 and TRBJ2-7; 12 nucleotides align to TRBD1. Germline V gives CDR1 SQVTM, CDR2 ANQGSEA. The CDR3 runs 13 residues. V was pared by 5 bases and J by 5 bases, with 4 bases of the junction left unmatched. The CDR3 sequence: CSVPGQGAHEQYF. The CDR3 coding sequence is TGCAGCGTTCCGGGACAGGGGGCTCACGAGCAGTACTTC.

V gene TRBV7-2 combines with J gene TRBJ2-1; 9 nucleotides match TRBD2. Germline V gene data show CDR1 as SGHTA and CDR2 as FQGNSA. The CDR3 is made up of 16 amino acids. Unmatched junction bases numbered 11, after V lost 2 bases and J lost 9 bases. This chain's CDR3 is CASSLLYSGGTFEQFF. The CDR3, as DNA: TGTGCCAGCAGCTTACTCTATAGCGGGGGTACGTTTGAGCAGTTCTTC. Supplemented by reference TRBV7-2 and TRBJ2-1, the full variable domain reads GAGVSQSPSNKVTEKGKDVELRCDPISGHTALYWYRQSLGQGLEFLIYFQGNSAPDKSGLPSDRFSAERTGGSVSTLTIQRTQQEDSAVYLCASSLLYSGGTFEQFFGPGTRLTVL.

The V and J genes are TRBV4-1 and TRBJ2-5; possibly TRBD2 for D (6 bases). The CDR3 has 14 amino acids. Germline V gene data show CDR1 as MGHRA and CDR2 as YSYEKL. V gave up 4 bases and J gave up 3 bases, with 12 bases separating them. As DNA, the CDR3 is TGCGCCAGCAGCCTTCTAGGACTAAAAGAGACCCAGTACTTC. Amino acid sequence: CASSLLGLKETQYF.

The J gene is TRBJ1-1, the V gene TRBV5-1; D unclear. Germline values: CDR1 SGHRS, CDR2 YFSETQ. CDR3 length: 13 amino acids. Trimming cost V 3 bases and J 1 base, with 7 bases left between them. The CDR3 spells CASSSQENTEAFF. DNA for the CDR3: TGCGCCAGCAGCTCTCAGGAGAACACTGAAGCTTTCTTT. The complete variable domain, with remaining parts taken from reference TRBV5-1 and TRBJ1-1, reads KAGVTQTPRYLIKTRGQQVTLSCSPISGHRSVSWYQQTPGQGLQFLFEYFSETQRNKGNFPGRFSGRQFSNSRSEMNVSTLELGDSALYLCASSSQENTEAFFGQGTRLTVV.

A few counts support this clone. Here the CDR3 DNA reads TGTGCCAGCAGTCTAAATAGCGGGAGCTTATACGAGCAGTACTTC. It encodes CASSLNSGSLYEQYF. This chain joins TRBV27 and TRBJ2-7; 9 bases agree with TRBD2. Germline lookup yields CDR1 MNHEY and CDR2 SMNVEV (reference sequence). This CDR3 is 15 amino acids long. The ends lost 5 bases at V and 4 bases at J; junction bases unmatched: 9.

V and J are TRBV30 and TRBJ1-2, with TRBD1 as a possible D gene (6 bases). Germline V gives CDR1 GTSNPN, CDR2 SVGIG (reference sequence). This CDR3 contains 14 residues. Between the trimmed V and J ends, which lost 3 bases and 8 bases, there was a span of 19 bases. CDR3 nucleotide sequence: TGTGCCTGGAGGACACAGGGAGGGGTTGGGGGCTACACCTTC. Translating gives CAWRTQGGVGGYTF. The full variable domain, completed using reference TRBV30 and TRBJ1-2, is SQTIHQWPATLVQPVGSPLSLECTVEGTSNPNLYWYRQAAGRGLQLLFYSVGIGQISSEVPQNLSASRPQDRQFILSSKKLLLSDSGFYLCAWRTQGGVGGYTFGSGTRLTVV.

The rearrangement joins TRBV11-1 to TRBJ1-1; D is uncertain. The CDR3 has 13 amino acids. V gave up 4 bases and J gave up 1 base, with 7 bases separating them. Germline lookup yields CDR1 SGHAT and CDR2 FQDESV (reference sequence). The CDR3 spells CASSSNRNTEAFF. The CDR3 nucleotides are TGTGCCAGCAGCTCCAACAGGAACACTGAAGCTTTCTTT.

The chain carries TRBV19 and TRBJ2-7, with TRBD2 matching 8 bases. The V and J ends lost 2 bases and 2 bases, in that order; junction bases with no gene match: 2. Germline assignment: CDR1 LNHDA and CDR2 SQIVND (reference sequence). This CDR3 is built from 14 residues. Here the CDR3 reads CASSIQAGAYEQYF. In DNA, the CDR3 is TGTGCCAGTAGTATACAAGCGGGGGCCTACGAGCAGTACTTC.